Below, 15 T cell receptor beta chains from the same sample are listed, as sequenced in a study of T-cell memory formation after mild COVID-19. TCRdb reanalysed the 5' RACE reads using MiXCR and keeps one entry per CDR3 protein. Among hundreds of thousands of distinct CDR3 sequences, over 20% were seen once, and the ten largest hold 12%. What was sequenced was PBMCs or a T cell subset sorted from them (not recorded which). These receptors were collected from an adult woman who had mild COVID-19 (a few samples of this study predate the infection). Cell type and time point are not known.

In its sample, this clonotype was seen a few times. The CDR3 protein is CASSLGGRLEQYF. The CDR3 bases are TGTGCCAGCAGTTTAGGAGGTCGCCTGGAGCAGTACTTC. The J gene is TRBJ2-7, the V gene TRBV12-3 or TRBV12-4, with D unclear. The CDR3 spans 13 residues. Deletions cut 1 base from V and 7 bases from J, with 11 bases between.

This clonotype was found once. The chain couples TRBV10-3 to TRBJ2-7, with D tentatively TRBD1 or TRBD2 (5 bases each). The CDR3 has 14 residues. The V and J ends lost 3 bases and 6 bases respectively, with 15 bases between them. CDR1 and CDR2 (germline): ENHRY, SYGVKD. CDR3 in amino acids: CAISDTKGRIEQYF. The CDR3 DNA reads as TGTGCCATCAGTGACACTAAGGGACGGATCGAGCAGTACTTC.

CDR3: CASSHIRGWAGELFF. CDR3 in DNA: TGTGCCAGCAGCCACATCCGGGGATGGGCCGGGGAGCTGTTTTTT. The chain is built from TRBV7-6 and TRBJ2-2, with a possible D match to TRBD2 (5 bases). The CDR3 is made up of 15 amino acids. Germline V gene sequence: CDR1 SGHVS, CDR2 FNYEAQ. Deletions cut 5 bases from V and 6 bases from J, with 16 bases between. Looking up the rest from reference TRBV7-6 and TRBJ2-2 gives the full variable domain: GAGVSQSPRYKVTKRGQDVALRCDPISGHVSLYWYRQALGQGPEFLTYFNYEAQQDKSGLPNDRFSAERPEGSISTLTIQRTEQRDSAMYRCASSHIRGWAGELFFGEGSRLTVL.

This clonotype was seen more than once but under ten times. The chain has TRBV4-1 and TRBJ2-1; the match to TRBD2 covers 8 bases. The junction had 6 bases not matched to a gene; V was cut back by 1 base and J by 4 bases. Per the germline V gene, CDR1 is MGHRA and CDR2 is YSYEKL. CDR3 length equals 16 residues. In nucleotides, the CDR3 is TGCGCCAGCAGCCAAGTACTGCGCGGGGGGTACAATGAGCAGTTCTTC. It specifies CASSQVLRGGYNEQFF.

The chain recombines TRBV9 with TRBJ2-7; 9 bases are a match to TRBD2. J was trimmed by 5 bases and V by 2 bases; bases with no gene match: 5. The germline CDR1 and CDR2 sequences are SGDLS and YYNGEE. The CDR3 is 14 amino acids. CDR3 in amino acids: CASSVAGGRHEQYF. DNA for the CDR3: TGTGCCAGCAGCGTTGCGGGAGGGAGACACGAGCAGTACTTC.

This clonotype was found once. The chain employs TRBV7-9 and TRBJ2-5, with 10 nucleotides matching TRBD1. V lost 5 bases, J lost 4 bases, and 7 bases stayed unmatched. The CDR3 sequence is 15 residues long. The germline V gene encodes CDR1 SEHNR and CDR2 FQNEAQ (reference sequence). The CDR3 reads CASSLGQGERETQYF. The CDR3 DNA reads TGTGCCAGCAGCCTCGGACAGGGGGAAAGAGAGACCCAGTACTTC.

This chain connects TRBV4-1 to TRBJ1-1, with no clear D. Between the trimmed V and J ends, which lost 5 bases and 2 bases, there was a span of 15 bases. The CDR3 loop spans 15 amino acids. In germline, CDR1 is MGHRA, CDR2 YSYEKL. The CDR3 sequence is CASSAAWTRNTEAFF. The DNA for the CDR3 is TGCGCCAGCAGCGCTGCATGGACCCGAAACACTGAAGCTTTCTTT.

The chain joins TRBV7-3 to TRBJ2-6; D ambiguous. The V gene lost 5 bases and the J gene lost 6 bases, with 17 bases spanning the gap. The germline CDR1 and CDR2 sequences are SGHTA and FQGTGA. The CDR3 extends over 16 amino acids. The CDR3 coding sequence is TGTGCCAGCAGCCTCGGACCGGAAAGAGCGGCCAACGTCCTGACTTTC. It is translated as CASSLGPERAANVLTF.

This chain joins TRBV12-3 or TRBV12-4 and TRBJ2-2, with 8 bases aligning to TRBD2. Trimming cost V 1 base and J 6 bases; bases outside gene matches: 4. This CDR3 is 15 amino acids long. The DNA of the CDR3 is TGTGCCAGCAGTTTAGGCCGGGGGGGAGCCGGGGAGCTGTTTTTT. Translating it yields CASSLGRGGAGELFF.

This clonotype was counted at least ten times. The chain recombines TRBV13 with TRBJ1-1; the D gene is possibly TRBD1 (5 bases). The V and J ends lost 4 bases and 2 bases respectively, with 11 bases between them. The CDR3 runs to 14 residues. Germline V gene sequence: CDR1 PRHDT, CDR2 FYEKMQ (reference sequence). CDR3 residues: CASSSRGRNTEAFF. CDR3 nucleotide sequence: TGTGCCAGCAGCTCTCGGGGGAGAAACACTGAAGCTTTCTTT.

The V gene is TRBV12-3 or TRBV12-4, the J gene TRBJ1-1; 7 bases line up with TRBD1. The CDR3 loop spans 14 amino acids. The V and J ends lost 4 bases and 4 bases, in that order; junction bases with no gene match: 6. DNA of the CDR3: TGTGCCAGCAGTTCCACGACAGGGTTCACTGAAGCTTTCTTT. It yields the protein CASSSTTGFTEAFF.

This chain links TRBV20-1 with TRBJ1-1, with 7 bases that match TRBD1. V lost 4 bases to trimming and J lost 0 bases; unmatched junction nucleotides: 11. Germline lookup yields CDR1 DFQATT and CDR2 SNEGSKA (reference sequence). The CDR3 totals 16 residues. The CDR3 region is CSATPGDRPMNTEAFF. In nucleotides, the CDR3 is TGCAGTGCTACCCCGGGGGACAGACCCATGAACACTGAAGCTTTCTTT.

The chain couples TRBV5-1 to TRBJ2-6; maybe TRBD1 (6 bases). The CDR3 has 20 amino acids. The V end lost 4 bases, the J end lost 0 bases, and 23 bases lay between the germline ends. Per the germline V gene, CDR1 is SGHRS and CDR2 is YFSETQ. The CDR3 DNA is TGCGCCAGCAGCGAAGGTCAGGGGATCCCCGAGGACTCTGGGGCCAACGTCCTGACTTTC. This sequence encodes CASSEGQGIPEDSGANVLTF.

This clonotype was detected a few times. The V call is TRBV25-1, the J call TRBJ2-1, with TRBD2 identical over 11 bases. The CDR3 has 16 amino acids. Per germline, CDR1 MGHDK and CDR2 SYGVNS. The trim removed 6 bases at V and 0 bases at J, leaving 4 bases unmatched. CDR3 in amino acids: CASSTSGSASYNEQFF. Here the CDR3 DNA reads TGTGCCAGCAGCACTAGCGGGAGTGCCTCCTACAATGAGCAGTTCTTC.

A remark on this clonotype: The junction differs from germline at one of its ends, possibly a read error. The CDR3 DNA sequence: TGTGCCAGGAGTATCTTGCGAGACTATGGCTACACCTTC. Its protein is CARSILRDYGYTF. The chain is built from TRBV19 and TRBJ1-2, with D unclear. From germline, CDR1 is LNHDA and CDR2 SQIVND (reference sequence). The CDR3 totals 13 residues.